This T cell receptor beta chain was captured by sequencing in a study of HIV-infected patients and healthy controls. The CDR3 length is 16 residues. Germline V gene sequence: CDR1 MDHEN, CDR2 SYDVKM. V dropped 3 bases and J dropped 4; count of bases not matched to a gene: 7. Whole blood was used without fractionation, so all unsorted peripheral T cells were included. Reverse transcription used roughly 480 ng RNA and constant-region primers for alpha and beta. Using multiplexing indices, alpha and beta chain libraries were generated apart by chain-specific third strand synthesis. Second strand synthesis was primed from the SP2 site. TCRdb redid the calling of the 5' RACE reads with MiXCR, one entry per CDR3 protein. The sample carries some 10,000 distinct CDR3 sequences, roughly a tenth recorded once. Regarding this clonotype: As yet, its antigen is unknown.

Study-level points and caveats: Size-matched repertoire data failed to replicate the apparent Gini index recovery after therapy in HIV-infected patients. Healthy control repertoires had roughly threefold more distinct CDR3s than untreated HIV+ repertoires, and higher Shannon diversity.

This receptor was obtained from an adult with HIV infection. The sample consisted of blood, taken before antiretroviral therapy. This chain uses TRBV28 with TRBJ2-2, with 8 bases that match TRBD2. Here the CDR3 DNA reads TGTGCCAGCAGTTTCCCGGGACTAGGATCCACCGGGGAGCTGTTTTTT. Encoded protein: CASSFPGLGSTGELFF.